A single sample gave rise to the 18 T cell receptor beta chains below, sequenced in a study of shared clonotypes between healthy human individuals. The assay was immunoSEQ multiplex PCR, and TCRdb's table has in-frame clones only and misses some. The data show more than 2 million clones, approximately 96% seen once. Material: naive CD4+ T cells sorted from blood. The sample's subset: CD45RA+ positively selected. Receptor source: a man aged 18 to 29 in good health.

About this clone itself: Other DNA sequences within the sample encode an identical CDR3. In DNA form, the CDR3 reads TGTGCCAGCAGCGTAGGAGGGAATAGCAATCAGCCCCAGCATTTT. Translating gives CASSVGGNSNQPQHF. This rearrangement joins TRBV9 to TRBJ1-5; D remains ambiguous. Per germline, CDR1 SGDLS and CDR2 YYNGEE. Trimming took 0 bases from V and 0 from J, leaving 7 bases between them. The CDR3 runs to 15 residues.

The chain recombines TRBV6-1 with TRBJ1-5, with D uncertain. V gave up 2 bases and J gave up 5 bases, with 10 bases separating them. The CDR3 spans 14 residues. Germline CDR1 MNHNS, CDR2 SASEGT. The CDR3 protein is CASSENRFYQPQHF. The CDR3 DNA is TGTGCCAGCAGTGAAAATAGGTTTTATCAGCCCCAGCATTTT.

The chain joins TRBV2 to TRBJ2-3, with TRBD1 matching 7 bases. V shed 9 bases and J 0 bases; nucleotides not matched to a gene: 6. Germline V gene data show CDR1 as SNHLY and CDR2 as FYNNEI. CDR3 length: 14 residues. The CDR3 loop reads CASHRGVSTDTQYF. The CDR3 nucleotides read TGTGCCAGTCACAGGGGAGTCAGCACAGATACGCAGTATTTT.

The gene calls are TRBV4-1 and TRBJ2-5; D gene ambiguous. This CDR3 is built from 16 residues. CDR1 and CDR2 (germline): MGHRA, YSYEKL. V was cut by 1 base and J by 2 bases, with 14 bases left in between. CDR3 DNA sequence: TGCGCCAGCAGCCAAGGACTCCCACTGGGGCAAGAGACCCAGTACTTC. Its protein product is CASSQGLPLGQETQYF.

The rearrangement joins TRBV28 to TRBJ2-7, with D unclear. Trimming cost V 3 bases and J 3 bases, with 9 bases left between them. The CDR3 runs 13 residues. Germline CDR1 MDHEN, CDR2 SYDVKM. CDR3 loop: CASSLPGFYEQYF. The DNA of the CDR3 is TGTGCCAGCAGTTTGCCAGGCTTCTACGAGCAGTACTTC.

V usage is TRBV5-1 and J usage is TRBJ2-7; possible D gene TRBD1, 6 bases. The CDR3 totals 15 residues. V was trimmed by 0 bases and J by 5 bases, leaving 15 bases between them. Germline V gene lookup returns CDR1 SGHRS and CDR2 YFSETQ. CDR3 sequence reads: CASSLGAGAYDEQYF. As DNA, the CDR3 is TGCGCCAGCAGCTTGGGGGCAGGGGCCTACGACGAGCAGTACTTC.

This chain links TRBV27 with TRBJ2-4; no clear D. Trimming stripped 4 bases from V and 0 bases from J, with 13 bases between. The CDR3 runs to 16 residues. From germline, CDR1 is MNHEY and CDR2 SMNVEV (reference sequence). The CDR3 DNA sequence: TGTGCCAGCAGTTCACCCTTAGCCGGAGCCAAAAACATTCAGTACTTC. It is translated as CASSSPLAGAKNIQYF.

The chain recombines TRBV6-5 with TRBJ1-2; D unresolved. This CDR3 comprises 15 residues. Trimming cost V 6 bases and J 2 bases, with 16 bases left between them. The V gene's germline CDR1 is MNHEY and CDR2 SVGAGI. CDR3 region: CASRTSGLLNYGYTF. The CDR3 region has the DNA TGTGCCAGCAGAACCTCGGGCCTGCTGAACTATGGCTACACCTTC.

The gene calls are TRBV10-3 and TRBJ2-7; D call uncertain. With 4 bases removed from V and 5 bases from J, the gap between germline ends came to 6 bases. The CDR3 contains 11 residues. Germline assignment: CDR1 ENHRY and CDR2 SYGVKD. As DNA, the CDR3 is TGTGCCATCAGTGCCGATGACGAGCAGTACTTC. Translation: CAISADDEQYF.

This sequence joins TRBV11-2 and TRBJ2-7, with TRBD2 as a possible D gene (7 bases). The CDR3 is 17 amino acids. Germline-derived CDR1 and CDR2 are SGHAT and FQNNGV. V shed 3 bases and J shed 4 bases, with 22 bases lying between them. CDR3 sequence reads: CASSLGGEGGPSYEQYF. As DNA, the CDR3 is TGTGCCAGCAGCTTGGGGGGCGAGGGAGGGCCCTCTTACGAGCAGTACTTC.

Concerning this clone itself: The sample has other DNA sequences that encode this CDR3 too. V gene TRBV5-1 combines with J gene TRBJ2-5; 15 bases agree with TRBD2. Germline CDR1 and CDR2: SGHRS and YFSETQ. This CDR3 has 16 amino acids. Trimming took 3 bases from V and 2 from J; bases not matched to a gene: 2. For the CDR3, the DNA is TGCGCCAGCAGCTCCGGACTAGCGGGGGGGCAAGAGACCCAGTACTTC. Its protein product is CASSSGLAGGQETQYF.

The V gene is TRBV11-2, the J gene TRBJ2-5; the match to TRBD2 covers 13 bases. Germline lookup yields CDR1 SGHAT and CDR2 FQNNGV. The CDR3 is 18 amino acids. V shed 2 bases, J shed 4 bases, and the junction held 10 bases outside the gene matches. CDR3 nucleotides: TGTGCCAGCAGCTTAACCGGACTAGCGGGGGCTGTGGGAGAGACCCAGTACTTC. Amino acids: CASSLTGLAGAVGETQYF.

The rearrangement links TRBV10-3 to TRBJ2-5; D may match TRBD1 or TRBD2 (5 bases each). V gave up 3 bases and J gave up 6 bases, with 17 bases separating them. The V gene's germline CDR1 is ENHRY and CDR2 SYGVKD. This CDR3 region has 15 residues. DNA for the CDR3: TGTGCCATCAGTGACCGAGGGGATTTTACAAAGACCCAGTACTTC. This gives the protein CAISDRGDFTKTQYF.

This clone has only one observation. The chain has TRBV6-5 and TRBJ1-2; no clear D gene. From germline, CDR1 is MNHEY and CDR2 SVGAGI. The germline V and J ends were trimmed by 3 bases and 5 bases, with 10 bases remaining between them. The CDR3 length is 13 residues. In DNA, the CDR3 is TGTGCCAGCAGTTATCCGCCAGGTTATGGCTACACCTTC. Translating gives CASSYPPGYGYTF.

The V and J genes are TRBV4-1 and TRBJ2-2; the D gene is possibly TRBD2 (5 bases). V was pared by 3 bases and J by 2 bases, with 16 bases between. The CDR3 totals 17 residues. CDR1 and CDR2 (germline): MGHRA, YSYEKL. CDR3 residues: CASSQVIVRVNTGELFF. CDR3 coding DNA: TGCGCCAGCAGCCAGGTAATCGTGAGGGTCAACACCGGGGAGCTGTTTTTT.

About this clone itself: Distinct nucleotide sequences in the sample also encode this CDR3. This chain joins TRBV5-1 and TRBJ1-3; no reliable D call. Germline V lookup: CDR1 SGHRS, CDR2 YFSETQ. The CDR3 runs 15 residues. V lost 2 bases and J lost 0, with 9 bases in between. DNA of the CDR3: TGCGCCAGCAGCTTATCGGGGAGCTCTGGAAACACCATATATTTT. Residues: CASSLSGSSGNTIYF.

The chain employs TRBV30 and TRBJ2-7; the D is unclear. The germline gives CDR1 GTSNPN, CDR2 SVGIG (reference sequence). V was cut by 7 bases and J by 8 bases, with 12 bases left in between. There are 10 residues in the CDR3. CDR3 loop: CAFKRDQQYF. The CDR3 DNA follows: TGTGCCTTCAAGCGCGATCAGCAGTACTTC.

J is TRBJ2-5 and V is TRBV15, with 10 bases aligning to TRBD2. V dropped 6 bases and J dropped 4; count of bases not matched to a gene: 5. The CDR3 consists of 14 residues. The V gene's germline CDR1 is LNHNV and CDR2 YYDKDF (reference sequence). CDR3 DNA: TGTGCCACCAGGAGCGGGGGGGCCCGAGAGACCCAGTACTTC. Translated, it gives CATRSGGARETQYF.